This T cell receptor beta chain was retrieved from a study of technical replicates of blood from a few donors (dated by TCRdb to 2015 to 2018). Trimming removed 2 bases from V and 1 base from J; the gene matches leave 10 bases unexplained. The CDR3 numbers 19 residues from cysteine through phenylalanine. The read is trimmed to its CDR3 DNA, 57 bases read in frame from base 1. CDR1 SGHNT and CDR2 YYREEE were looked up in the germline V gene (reference sequence). The library was obtained by the immunoSEQ multiplex PCR assay. The table comes from immuneACCESS by way of TCRdb, which keeps in-frame sequences with V and J called. Part of the clones is missing from these tables; in studies checked, under half for an unresolved V gene and the rest for unknown reasons. The sample table holds 55,000 to 65,000 clones, of which just under 95% were seen once. Of the sample, 4.2% is held by the ten largest clones.

Of note for this clone: It lacks a known antigen. The record has no base qualities; no much larger clone is one base away.

The sequence links TRBV5-4 to TRBJ2-2; TRBD2 fits 11 bases in the junction. The sample consisted of PBMCs. The TCR originated in a human donor in good health. Some clones in this sample may be carry-over from other donors' samples. CDR3 reads: CASSFGTMGLAVNTGELFF. In nucleotide form, the sequence is TGTGCCAGCAGCTTTGGTACGATGGGACTAGCGGTGAACACCGGGGAGCTGTTTTTT. The variable domain in full, with residues beyond the CDR3 obtained from the reference TRBV5-4 and TRBJ2-2 genes, is ETGVTQSPTHLIKTRGQQVTLRCSSQSGHNTVSWYQQALGQGPQFIFQYYREEENGRGNFPPRFSGLQFPNYSSELNVNALELDDSALYLCASSFGTMGLAVNTGELFFGEGSRLTVL.